This TCR beta chain was sequenced during a study of cytomegalovirus exposure and HLA in healthy donors. The study's findings and limits: With later analysis, a missense DCLRE1C variant became linked to TCR beta V- and J-gene trimming. Within the data, a cluster of highly shared sequence variants was likely a sequencing artifact.

CDR1 is KGHSH and CDR2 is LQKENI in the germline V gene. Trimming cost V 4 bases and J 3 bases, with 19 bases left between them. The CDR3 is 16 amino acids. Details on this clone: Its antigen is as yet unknown.

The PCR had 60 Vbeta and 13 Jbeta primers. TCRdb's copy holds only in-frame clones and misses some; the assay was immunoSEQ multiplex PCR. The sample holds about 170,000 clones, 80% to 90% seen once. This chain connects TRBV18 to TRBJ2-7; D is perhaps TRBD2 (5 bases). Sequencing input: PBMCs. The TCR sequence derives from a woman aged 18-30 years in good health and CMV-seronegative. The CDR3: CASSRMGEGEGYEQYF. CDR3 bases: TGTGCCAGCTCACGCATGGGAGAGGGCGAGGGCTACGAGCAGTACTTC.